This T cell receptor beta chain is from a study of cytomegalovirus exposure and HLA in healthy donors. Whole-study findings and limits: Compared with the roughly 670-donor mean, an Asian-associated ancestry cluster reportedly had fewer N-insertions, according to a later analysis. A prior analysis recorded that most TCR beta V segments were productive about 90% or about 30% of the time.

A note on this clone: The antigen is not known.

The CDR3 consists of 12 residues. Germline trimming cut 1 base from V and 9 bases from J; bases unmatched to any gene: 1. CDR1 LNHDA and CDR2 SQIVND come from the germline V gene (reference sequence). The PCR contained 60 Vbeta and 13 Jbeta primers. Repertoires were generated with immunoSEQ multiplex PCR, while TCRdb's copy carries only in-frame clones and drops some. The sample records some 120,000 clones, roughly four fifths being singletons. The receptor comes from a woman between 18 and 29 years old in good health and CMV-seronegative. Specimen: PBMCs. This rearrangement joins TRBV19 to TRBJ1-2; 8 nucleotides match TRBD1. The CDR3 DNA reads as TGTGCCAGTAGTATAGGGGACAGGAGCTACACCTTC. Protein: CASSIGDRSYTF.